Here is one T cell receptor beta chain with its context. This entry belongs to a study of T-cell reconstitution after alpha-beta-depleted transplantation in children. Unique molecular identifiers were incorporated when the TCRbeta library was constructed. TCRdb redid the calling of the PCR reads with MiXCR, one entry per CDR3 protein. Here the sample spans more than 550,000 distinct CDR3 sequences, roughly a tenth being singletons. V was clipped by 1 base and J by 3 bases, with 17 bases between them. The CDR3 is 17 residues long. CDR1 LGHDT and CDR2 YNNKEL come from the germline V gene (reference sequence).

This chain connects TRBV3-1 to TRBJ2-3; D possibly matches TRBD1 or TRBD2 (6 bases each). This clonotype was obtained from a human donor who donated a stem cell graft to a child with acute myeloid leukemia. Source: PBMCs from the stem cell graft donor, taken from the stem cell graft. CDR3 nucleotide sequence: TGTGCCAGCAGCCAAGTAAGGGGGGTCGTGGAAACAGATACGCAGTATTTT. Translating gives CASSQVRGVVETDTQYF.